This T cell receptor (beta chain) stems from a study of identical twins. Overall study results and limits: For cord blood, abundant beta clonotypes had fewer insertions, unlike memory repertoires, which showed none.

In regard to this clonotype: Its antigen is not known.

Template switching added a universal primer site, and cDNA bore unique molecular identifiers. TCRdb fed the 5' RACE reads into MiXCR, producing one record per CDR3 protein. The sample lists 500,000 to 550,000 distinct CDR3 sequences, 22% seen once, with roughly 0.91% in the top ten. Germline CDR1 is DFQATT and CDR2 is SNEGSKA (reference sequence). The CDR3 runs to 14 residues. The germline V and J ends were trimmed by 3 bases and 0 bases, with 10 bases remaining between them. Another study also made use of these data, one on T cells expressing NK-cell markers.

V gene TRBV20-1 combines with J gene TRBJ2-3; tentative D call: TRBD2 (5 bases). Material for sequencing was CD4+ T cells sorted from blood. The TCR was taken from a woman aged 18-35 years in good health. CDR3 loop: CSASGKASTDTQYF. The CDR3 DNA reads TGCAGTGCTAGCGGGAAGGCTAGCACAGATACGCAGTATTTT.